The 12 T cell receptor beta chains in this list originate from one sample, sequenced in a study of shared clonotypes between healthy human individuals. The method was immunoSEQ multiplex PCR; TCRdb's version includes in-frame clones alone and lacks a portion of them. The table includes about 1 million clones, around 75% detected once. The source material was memory CD4+ T cells sorted from blood. Described subset: CD45RA-negative fraction. These receptors came from a man aged 18 to 35 in good health.

This clone was counted only a few times. The chain combines TRBV7-9 with TRBJ2-5; 7 nucleotides align to TRBD2. From germline, CDR1 is SEHNR and CDR2 FQNEAQ (reference sequence). The length of the CDR3 is 14 residues. V was clipped by 3 bases and J by 5 bases; unmatched bases: 6. The CDR3 DNA sequence: TGTGCCAGCAGCTTCCAGACTAGCACTGAGACCCAGTACTTC. Translated: CASSFQTSTETQYF.

This chain connects TRBV30 to TRBJ1-4, with D maybe TRBD1 (5 bases). Trimming removed 0 bases at V and 1 base at J, with 15 bases between. Germline CDR1 GTSNPN, CDR2 SVGIG (reference sequence). There are 17 residues in the CDR3. The CDR3 loop is CAWSVRRTLKTNEKLFF. CDR3 in DNA: TGTGCCTGGAGTGTACGTAGGACACTTAAAACTAATGAAAAACTGTTTTTT.

The chain recombines TRBV20-1 with TRBJ2-1; D may be TRBD1 (5 bases). The CDR3 extends over 11 amino acids. The germline V gene has CDR1 DFQATT and CDR2 SNEGSKA (reference sequence). Trimming shortened V by 5 bases and J by 7 bases, and 9 bases separated the two germline ends. In DNA form, the CDR3 reads TGCAGTGCTTCAAAGGGGAATGAGCAGTTCTTC. It specifies CSASKGNEQFF.

The V gene is TRBV2, the J gene TRBJ1-3; D is possibly TRBD1 (5 bases). V was clipped by 7 bases and J by 3 bases, with 10 bases between them. This CDR3 has 13 amino acids. CDR1 and CDR2 (germline): SNHLY, FYNNEI. The CDR3 nucleotides read TGTGCCAGCAAGTCGCAGGGTGGAAACACCATATATTTT. It encodes CASKSQGGNTIYF.

V is TRBV28 and J is TRBJ1-3, with D possibly being TRBD1 (6 bases). The CDR3 has 18 residues. V shed 1 base and J shed 7 bases, with 23 bases lying between them. CDR1 and CDR2 from the germline V gene are MDHEN and SYDVKM. CDR3: CASSLSGLGGIGANTIYF. The CDR3 region has the DNA TGTGCCAGCAGTTTATCGGGTCTGGGGGGCATCGGGGCGAACACCATATATTTT.

The J gene is TRBJ1-1, the V gene TRBV28; D is possibly TRBD1 (6 bases). The CDR3 has 16 residues. Per germline, CDR1 MDHEN and CDR2 SYDVKM. Trimming shortened V by 4 bases and J by 0 bases, and 15 bases separated the two germline ends. CDR3 bases: TGTGCCAGCAGTTCTAGGGGACACTTTATGAACACTGAAGCTTTCTTT. Protein product: CASSSRGHFMNTEAFF.

This clone was counted many times. The identical CDR3 is also encoded by other nucleotide sequences in the sample. This rearrangement joins TRBV27 to TRBJ1-6; D uncertain. The germline V and J ends were trimmed by 4 bases and 4 bases, with 5 bases remaining between them. The CDR3 spans 13 residues. From germline, CDR1 is MNHEY and CDR2 SMNVEV (reference sequence). This chain's CDR3 is CASSSGYNSPLHF. In nucleotides, the CDR3 is TGTGCCAGCAGTTCTGGATATAATTCACCCCTCCACTTT.

The V and J genes are TRBV28 and TRBJ1-6; possibly TRBD1 for D (6 bases). Germline V gene lookup returns CDR1 MDHEN and CDR2 SYDVKM. The V end lost 3 bases, the J end lost 5 bases, and 11 bases lay between the germline ends. CDR3 size: 15 residues. CDR3 nucleotide sequence: TGTGCCAGCAGTTTTCGGGGGGCGCATAATTCACCCCTCCACTTT. Amino acid sequence: CASSFRGAHNSPLHF.

CDR3 protein: CASSIRTGENYGYTF. The CDR3 nucleotides read TGTGCCAGCAGTATACGGACAGGGGAGAACTATGGCTACACCTTC. The chain combines TRBV27 with TRBJ1-2; the match to TRBD1 covers 9 bases. Germline V gives CDR1 MNHEY, CDR2 SMNVEV (reference sequence). CDR3 size: 15 residues. J was trimmed by 2 bases and V by 5 bases; bases with no gene match: 6.

This rearrangement joins TRBV5-1 to TRBJ1-4, with TRBD1 matching over 9 bases. Germline CDR1 is SGHRS and CDR2 is YFSETQ. This CDR3 region has 15 residues. The V gene end was trimmed by 4 bases and the J gene end by 7 bases; junction bases not matched to a gene: 8. This CDR3 is CASSRTRDRAEKLFF. In DNA form, the CDR3 reads TGCGCCAGCAGCCGAACCCGGGACAGGGCTGAAAAACTGTTTTTT.

This clone was seen once. The chain carries TRBV21-1 and TRBJ2-7; the tabulated D call, TRBD2, remains unverified against the DNA. TRBV21-1 counts as a pseudogene. The CDR3 is made up of 14 amino acids. The CDR3 reads CASSKKRRLYEQYF. Written as DNA, the CDR3 is TGTGCCAGCAGCAAAAAGCGCCGGTTGTACGAGCAGTACTTC.

This rearrangement joins TRBV29-1 to TRBJ2-7; D call uncertain. Trimming removed 4 bases at V and 0 bases at J, with 10 bases between. CDR3 length: 13 residues. The germline V gene encodes CDR1 SQVTM and CDR2 ANQGSEA. DNA of the CDR3: TGCAGCGTTGTAGGGCAGCTCTCCTACGAGCAGTACTTC. This sequence encodes CSVVGQLSYEQYF.